This T cell receptor (beta chain) is drawn from a study of shared clonotypes between healthy human individuals. Findings and caveats of the study: Only blood samples were collected, and tissue repertoires likely differ.

The CDR3 runs to 14 residues. Trimming left V 4 bases short and J 8 bases short, with 15 bases between. Germline CDR1 is MGHDK and CDR2 is SYGVNS. Only in-frame clones appear in the TCRdb table, and some are missing; sequencing was by immunoSEQ multiplex PCR. The sample contains fewer than 1.6 million clones, just under 99% of which appear only once. In the case of this clone: Antigen: not known.

Every donor was a Caucasian adult from Nashville, Tennessee. CD45RA-negative memory and CD45RA+ naive subsets were split from the CD4+ cells. V and J are TRBV25-1 and TRBJ2-1; D gene unclear. The source of this sequence is a man in his thirties or forties in good health. The specimen was naive CD4+ T cells sorted from blood. Noted subset: CD45RA+ positively selected. CDR3 nucleotide sequence: TGTGCCAGCAGTGGGATCCTCCTTAGGGATGAGCAGTTCTTC. It specifies CASSGILLRDEQFF.